This T cell receptor beta chain was profiled in a study of T cells in tuberculosis. The CDR3 runs 14 residues. Germline lookup yields CDR1 MNHEY and CDR2 SVGAGI. V was clipped by 6 bases and J by 6 bases, with 16 bases between them. Thawed, overnight-rested PBMC were stained with GMM-loaded CD1B tetramer, viability dye and anti-CD3, then sorted. The lipid loaded on the CD1B tetramers was C32 glucose monomycolate from Rhodococcus equi. Sequencing of TCR-alpha and TCR-beta chains was unpaired. Sequenced by immunoSEQ multiplex PCR; TCRdb stores in-frame clones only, minus some. This table has about 58,000 clones, 88% appearing once.

This clonotype originated in an adult woman with latent tuberculosis. The J gene is TRBJ2-3, the V gene TRBV6-5; D perhaps matches TRBD1 (5 bases). Sequenced material: CD1b-GMM tetramer-negative cells sorted from PBMCs. CDR3 bases: TGTGCCAGCAGCTATCGACAGCCTGGCGATACGCAGTATTTT. It translates to CASSYRQPGDTQYF.